This is a list of T cell receptor beta chains from one sample in a study of cytotoxic CD8 clonotypes in ibrutinib-treated CLL. The repertoire was sequenced with immunoSEQ multiplex PCR; TCRdb's copy has only in-frame clones and lacks some. The table lists about 45,000 clones, 50% to 80% of them singletons, with roughly 21% in the top ten. The sequencing here drew on PBMCs, taken after 24 months of ibrutinib treatment. All receptors come from a human donor with chronic lymphocytic leukemia. The CDR3 runs from the conserved cysteine through the conserved F or W. Fields, in order: J gene, D gene, clone size, V gene, CDR3 protein, CDR3 DNA. The D gene is left open where the match is weak. The listing skips clone size in some rows; elsewhere it reads once, few, many or a size class.

j_gene: TRBJ2-5; d_gene: .; abundance: .; v_gene: TRBV10-3; CDR3aa: CAISQSEGGTGETQYF; CDR3nt: TGTGCCATCAGTCAAAGTGAAGGGGGGACGGGAGAGACCCAGTACTTC
j_gene: TRBJ1-2; d_gene: .; abundance: .; v_gene: TRBV7-3; CDR3aa: CASSETGSYGYTF; CDR3nt: TGTGCCAGCAGCGAGACAGGCTCCTATGGCTACACCTTC
j_gene: TRBJ1-6; d_gene: .; abundance: medium-sized; v_gene: TRBV25-1; CDR3aa: CASSETSIFNSPLHF; CDR3nt: TGTGCCAGCAGTGAGACTTCAATTTTTAATTCACCCCTCCACTTT
j_gene: TRBJ1-1; d_gene: TRBD1; abundance: .; v_gene: TRBV11-1; CDR3aa: CASSLTGGSPEAFF; CDR3nt: TGTGCCAGCAGCTTAACAGGGGGAAGCCCTGAAGCTTTCTTT
j_gene: TRBJ1-1; d_gene: .; abundance: many; v_gene: TRBV10-3; CDR3aa: CATQDGTEAFF; CDR3nt: TGTGCCACACAAGACGGGACTGAAGCTTTCTTT
j_gene: TRBJ2-3; d_gene: TRBD1; abundance: .; v_gene: TRBV28; CDR3aa: CASSSTTGLTDTQYF; CDR3nt: TGTGCCAGCAGTTCTACGACAGGGCTGACTGATACGCAGTATTTT
j_gene: TRBJ1-5; d_gene: .; abundance: medium-sized; v_gene: TRBV7-9; CDR3aa: CASSLALGRPQHF; CDR3nt: TGTGCCAGCAGCTTAGCCCTGGGCAGGCCCCAGCATTTT
j_gene: TRBJ1-5; d_gene: TRBD1; abundance: .; v_gene: TRBV7-8; CDR3aa: CASSLEGAGNQPQHF; CDR3nt: TGTGCCAGCAGCTTAGAGGGGGCTGGCAATCAGCCCCAGCATTTT
j_gene: TRBJ2-7; d_gene: .; abundance: once; v_gene: TRBV9; CDR3aa: CASSVGGPPYEQYF; CDR3nt: TGTGCCAGCAGCGTCGGGGGGCCGCCGTACGAGCAGTACTTC
j_gene: TRBJ1-1; d_gene: .; abundance: .; v_gene: TRBV27; CDR3aa: CASSWVAGYRTEAFF; CDR3nt: TGTGCCAGCAGTTGGGTCGCGGGTTATAGGACTGAAGCTTTCTTT
j_gene: TRBJ1-4; d_gene: .; abundance: .; v_gene: TRBV6-5; CDR3aa: CASSYKSGSTNEKLFF; CDR3nt: TGTGCCAGCAGTTACAAATCAGGGTCAACTAATGAAAAACTGTTTTTT
j_gene: TRBJ2-3; d_gene: TRBD2; abundance: few; v_gene: TRBV7-6; CDR3aa: CASSLAGLVGTDTQYF; CDR3nt: TGTGCCAGCAGCTTAGCGGGACTAGTAGGCACAGATACGCAGTATTTT
j_gene: TRBJ2-7; d_gene: TRBD1; abundance: .; v_gene: TRBV5-4; CDR3aa: CASSYNRGYEQYF; CDR3nt: TGTGCCAGCAGCTACAACAGGGGCTACGAGCAGTACTTC
j_gene: TRBJ1-1; d_gene: .; abundance: .; v_gene: TRBV19; CDR3aa: CASRRDGNTEAFF; CDR3nt: TGTGCCAGTAGGAGGGACGGAAACACTGAAGCTTTCTTT
j_gene: TRBJ2-5; d_gene: .; abundance: .; v_gene: TRBV12-1; CDR3aa: CASSFGPGTLETQYF; CDR3nt: .
j_gene: TRBJ1-5; d_gene: .; abundance: .; v_gene: TRBV19; CDR3aa: CASSSRRQAQASNQPQHF; CDR3nt: TGTGCCAGTAGTTCTAGACGACAGGCACAGGCTAGCAATCAGCCCCAGCATTTT
j_gene: TRBJ2-7; d_gene: TRBD2; abundance: few; v_gene: TRBV10-3; CDR3aa: CAIRGGSSSYEQYF; CDR3nt: TGTGCCATCAGAGGCGGGAGTAGTTCCTACGAGCAGTACTTC
j_gene: TRBJ1-5; d_gene: .; abundance: .; v_gene: TRBV6-6; CDR3aa: CASGRPQHF; CDR3nt: TGTGCCTCCGGGCGGCCCCAGCATTTT
j_gene: TRBJ2-1; d_gene: .; abundance: many; v_gene: TRBV7-8; CDR3aa: CASSLAGGVYNEQFF; CDR3nt: TGTGCCAGCAGCTTAGCGGGGGGTGTCTACAATGAGCAGTTCTTC
j_gene: TRBJ1-2; d_gene: .; abundance: .; v_gene: TRBV4-1; CDR3aa: CASSPAYQGTLYGYTF; CDR3nt: TGCGCCAGCAGCCCAGCCTACCAGGGGACCCTTTACGGCTACACCTTC
j_gene: TRBJ2-3; d_gene: .; abundance: .; v_gene: TRBV19; CDR3aa: CASSIGGTDTQYF; CDR3nt: TGTGCCAGTAGTATAGGAGGCACAGATACGCAGTATTTT
j_gene: TRBJ2-6; d_gene: .; abundance: .; v_gene: TRBV19; CDR3aa: CASSIYSVSSGANVLTF; CDR3nt: TGTGCCAGTAGTATCTATTCGGTTAGCTCTGGGGCCAACGTCCTGACTTTC
j_gene: TRBJ2-5; d_gene: .; abundance: once; v_gene: TRBV18; CDR3aa: CASSPGETQYF; CDR3nt: TGTGCCAGCTCACCAGGGGAGACCCAGTACTTC
j_gene: TRBJ1-1; d_gene: TRBD1; abundance: .; v_gene: TRBV30; CDR3aa: CACQGATEAFF; CDR3nt: TGTGCCTGTCAGGGGGCCACTGAAGCTTTCTTT
j_gene: TRBJ1-1; d_gene: .; abundance: .; v_gene: TRBV7-3; CDR3aa: CASSLEGAVNTEAFF; CDR3nt: TGTGCCAGCAGCTTAGAAGGGGCCGTGAACACTGAAGCTTTCTTT
j_gene: TRBJ2-3; d_gene: .; abundance: .; v_gene: TRBV27; CDR3aa: CASSRVPDTQYF; CDR3nt: TGTGCCAGCAGCCGTGTACCTGATACGCAGTATTTT
j_gene: TRBJ2-3; d_gene: TRBD2; abundance: .; v_gene: TRBV7-2; CDR3aa: CASSPILAGGNTQYF; CDR3nt: TGTGCCAGCAGCCCAATACTAGCGGGGGGGAATACGCAGTATTTT
j_gene: TRBJ1-5; d_gene: .; abundance: .; v_gene: TRBV6-1; CDR3aa: CASRRDSNQPQHF; CDR3nt: TGTGCCAGCAGACGGGATAGCAATCAGCCCCAGCATTTT
j_gene: TRBJ2-3; d_gene: TRBD2; abundance: .; v_gene: TRBV5-1; CDR3aa: CASSTRTSGPTDTQYF; CDR3nt: TGCGCCAGCAGCACCCGGACTAGCGGACCCACAGATACGCAGTATTTT
j_gene: TRBJ1-2; d_gene: .; abundance: .; v_gene: TRBV4-2; CDR3aa: CASSQGDLNYGYTF; CDR3nt: TGTGCCAGCAGCCAAGGGGACTTGAACTATGGCTACACCTTC
j_gene: TRBJ2-5; d_gene: TRBD2; abundance: .; v_gene: TRBV19; CDR3aa: CASSPGLVVETQYF; CDR3nt: TGTGCCAGTAGTCCGGGACTAGTAGTAGAGACCCAGTACTTC
j_gene: TRBJ1-6; d_gene: .; abundance: few; v_gene: TRBV4-2; CDR3aa: CASSRDLTLINSPLHF; CDR3nt: TGTGCCAGCAGCAGGGATCTCACTTTGATTAATTCACCCCTCCACTTT